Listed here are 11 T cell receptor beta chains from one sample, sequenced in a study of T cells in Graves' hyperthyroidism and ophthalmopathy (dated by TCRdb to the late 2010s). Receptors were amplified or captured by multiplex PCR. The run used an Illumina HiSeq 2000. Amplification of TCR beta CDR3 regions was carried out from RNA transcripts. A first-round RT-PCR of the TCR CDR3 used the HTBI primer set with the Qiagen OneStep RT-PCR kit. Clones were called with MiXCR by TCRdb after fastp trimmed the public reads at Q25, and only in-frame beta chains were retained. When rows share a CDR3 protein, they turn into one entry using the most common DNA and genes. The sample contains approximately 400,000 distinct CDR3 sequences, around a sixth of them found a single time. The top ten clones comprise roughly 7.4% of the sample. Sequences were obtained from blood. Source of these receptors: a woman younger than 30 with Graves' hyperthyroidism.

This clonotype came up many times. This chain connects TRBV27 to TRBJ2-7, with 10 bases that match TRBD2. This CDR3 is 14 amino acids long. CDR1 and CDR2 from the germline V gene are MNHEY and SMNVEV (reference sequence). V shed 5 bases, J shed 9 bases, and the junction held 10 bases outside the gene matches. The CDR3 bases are TGTGCCAGCAGTCCAGCGGGAGGGGCTTTGGGGCAGTACTTC. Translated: CASSPAGGALGQYF.

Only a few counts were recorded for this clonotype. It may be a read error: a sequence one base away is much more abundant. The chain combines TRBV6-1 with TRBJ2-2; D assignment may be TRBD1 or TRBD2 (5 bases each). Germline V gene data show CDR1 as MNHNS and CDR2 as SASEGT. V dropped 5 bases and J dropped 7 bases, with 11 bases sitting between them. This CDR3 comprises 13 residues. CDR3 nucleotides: TGTGCCAGCAGTAAAGGGGACGGCGGGGAGCTGTTTTTT. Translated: CASSKGDGGELFF.

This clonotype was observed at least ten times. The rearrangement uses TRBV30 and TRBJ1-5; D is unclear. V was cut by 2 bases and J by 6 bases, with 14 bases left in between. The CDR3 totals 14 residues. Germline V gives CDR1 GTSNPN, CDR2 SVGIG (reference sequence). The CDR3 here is CAWSPIRVTQPQHF. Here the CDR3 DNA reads TGTGCCTGGAGTCCCATCCGGGTAACTCAGCCCCAGCATTTT.

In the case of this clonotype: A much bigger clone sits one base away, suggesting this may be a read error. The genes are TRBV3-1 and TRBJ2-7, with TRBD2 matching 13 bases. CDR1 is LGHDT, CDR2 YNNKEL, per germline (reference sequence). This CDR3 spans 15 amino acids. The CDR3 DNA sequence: TGTGTCAGCAGCCAGGGACTAGCGGGACCTCGCGAGCAGTACTTC. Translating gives CVSSQGLAGPREQYF.

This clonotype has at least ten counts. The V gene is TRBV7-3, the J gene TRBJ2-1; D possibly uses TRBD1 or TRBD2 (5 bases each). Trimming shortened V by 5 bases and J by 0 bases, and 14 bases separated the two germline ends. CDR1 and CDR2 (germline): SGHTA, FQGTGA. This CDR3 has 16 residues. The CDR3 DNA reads TGTGCCAGCAGCCCACGGGGCGGTTACTCCTACAATGAGCAGTTCTTC. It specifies CASSPRGGYSYNEQFF. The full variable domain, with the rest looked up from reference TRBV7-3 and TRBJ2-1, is GAGVSQTPSNKVTEKGKYVELRCDPISGHTALYWYRQSLGQGPEFLIYFQGTGAADDSGLPNDRFFAVRPEGSVSTLKIQRTERGDSAVYLCASSPRGGYSYNEQFFGPGTRLTVL.

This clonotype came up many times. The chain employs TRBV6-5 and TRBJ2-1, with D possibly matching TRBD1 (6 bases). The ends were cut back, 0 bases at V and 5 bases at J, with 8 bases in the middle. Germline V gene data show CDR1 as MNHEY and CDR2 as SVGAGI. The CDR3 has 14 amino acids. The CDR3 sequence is CASSYSGTHNEQFF. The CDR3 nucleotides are TGTGCCAGCAGTTACTCAGGGACACACAATGAGCAGTTCTTC.

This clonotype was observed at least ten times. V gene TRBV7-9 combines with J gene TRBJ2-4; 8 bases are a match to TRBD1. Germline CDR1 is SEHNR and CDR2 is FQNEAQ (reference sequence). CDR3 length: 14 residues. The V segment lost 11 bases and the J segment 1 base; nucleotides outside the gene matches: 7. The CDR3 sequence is CASSGTGAKNIQYF. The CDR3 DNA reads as TGTGCCTCTTCCGGGACAGGTGCCAAAAACATTCAGTACTTC.

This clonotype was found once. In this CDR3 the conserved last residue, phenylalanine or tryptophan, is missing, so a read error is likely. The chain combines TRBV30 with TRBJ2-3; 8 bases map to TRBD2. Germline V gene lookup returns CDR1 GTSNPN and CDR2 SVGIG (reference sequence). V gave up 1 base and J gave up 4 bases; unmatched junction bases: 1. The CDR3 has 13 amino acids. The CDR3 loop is CAWSGGRSDTQYS. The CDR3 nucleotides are TGTGCCTGGAGTGGCGGGAGGTCAGATACGCAGTATTCT.

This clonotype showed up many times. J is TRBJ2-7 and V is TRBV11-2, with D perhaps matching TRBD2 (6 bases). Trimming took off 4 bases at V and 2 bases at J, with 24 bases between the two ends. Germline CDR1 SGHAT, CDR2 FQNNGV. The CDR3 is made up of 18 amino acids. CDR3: CASSYTHPGLPHTYEQYF. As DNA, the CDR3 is TGTGCCAGCAGCTACACGCACCCGGGACTCCCTCACACCTACGAGCAGTACTTC.

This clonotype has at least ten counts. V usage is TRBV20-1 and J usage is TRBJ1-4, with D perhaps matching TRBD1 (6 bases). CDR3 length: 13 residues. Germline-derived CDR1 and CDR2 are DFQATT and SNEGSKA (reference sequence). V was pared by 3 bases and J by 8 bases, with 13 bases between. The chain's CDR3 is CSASGQGQEKLFF. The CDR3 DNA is TGCAGTGCTAGTGGCCAGGGGCAAGAAAAACTGTTTTTT.

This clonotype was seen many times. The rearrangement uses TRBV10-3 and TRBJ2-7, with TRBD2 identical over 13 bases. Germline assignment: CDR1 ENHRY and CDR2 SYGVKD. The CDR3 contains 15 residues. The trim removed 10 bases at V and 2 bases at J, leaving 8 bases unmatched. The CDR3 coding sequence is TGTGCCACCCGTGGGACTAGCGGGGAAGCCTACGAGCAGTACTTC. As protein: CATRGTSGEAYEQYF.